Listed here are 5 T cell receptor beta chains from one sample, sequenced in a study of CD8 T cells in Susac syndrome. With random hexamers, roughly 0.5 to 1 ug RNA was reverse transcribed. TCRdb recomputed calls from the immunoSEQ multiplex PCR reads with MiXCR, one row per CDR3 protein. Found here are about 130,000 distinct CDR3 sequences, more than 85% of them singletons; the top ten hold approximately 0.18%. Sequencing input: CD8+ T cells from PBMCs. Receptors originate from a human donor with Susac syndrome.

J is TRBJ1-2 and V is TRBV6-5; tentative D call: TRBD1 (6 bases). The CDR3 spans 12 residues. V shed 6 bases and J shed 4 bases, with 9 bases lying between them. Germline V gene data show CDR1 as MNHEY and CDR2 as SVGAGI. Here the CDR3 DNA reads TGTGCCAGCAGGCAGGGGCTCTATGGCTACACCTTC. It codes for CASRQGLYGYTF.

V usage is TRBV7-9 and J usage is TRBJ2-7; 10 nucleotides agree with TRBD1. CDR3 size: 17 residues. In germline, CDR1 is SEHNR, CDR2 FQNEAQ (reference sequence). With 4 bases clipped from V and 3 bases from J, the junction kept 12 bases outside the gene matches. CDR3: CASSSTTGGAGIYEQYF. For the CDR3, the DNA is TGTGCCAGCAGCTCGACGACAGGGGGCGCAGGGATCTACGAGCAGTACTTC.

The rearrangement uses TRBV6-5 and TRBJ2-7; D is possibly TRBD2 (5 bases). Germline CDR1 and CDR2: MNHEY and SVGAGI. V lost 6 bases and J 1 base, leaving 13 bases between the germline ends. The CDR3 covers 14 residues. CDR3 bases: TGTGCCAGCAGAGACACCGGGGAGTCCTACGAGCAGTACTTC. As protein: CASRDTGESYEQYF.

The chain is built from TRBV29-1 and TRBJ2-3; perhaps D is TRBD1 or TRBD2 (5 bases each). V lost 1 base and J 4 bases, leaving 12 bases between the germline ends. Germline lookup yields CDR1 SQVTM and CDR2 ANQGSEA. The CDR3 extends over 14 amino acids. The CDR3 coding sequence is TGCAGCGTTGAAGGGGACCAGGTTCCAGATACGCAGTATTTT. Translated, it gives CSVEGDQVPDTQYF.

The chain couples TRBV6-6 to TRBJ2-1; D remains ambiguous. V shed 5 bases and J shed 10 bases, with 9 bases lying between them. This CDR3 has 11 residues. Germline V gene lookup returns CDR1 MNHNY and CDR2 SVGAGI (reference sequence). The CDR3 is CASSAATEQFF. The DNA for the CDR3 is TGTGCCAGCAGTGCCGCGACAGAGCAGTTCTTC.